The 18 T cell receptor beta chains given below trace back to one sample, sequenced in a study of cytomegalovirus exposure and HLA in healthy donors. Vbeta (60) and Jbeta (13) primers were used in the PCR. Profiled with immunoSEQ multiplex PCR; TCRdb holds only in-frame clones, not every one. The table records 150,000 to 200,000 clones, around four fifths of them present only once. The sequenced sample consisted of PBMCs. These receptors came from a man aged 18 to 35 in good health and CMV-seropositive.

V gene TRBV10-2 combines with J gene TRBJ1-1; D call uncertain. V lost 0 bases and J lost 11, with 16 bases in between. Germline-derived CDR1 and CDR2 are WSHSY and SAAADI. The CDR3 length is 14 residues. This chain's CDR3 is CASSESRRVDTAFF. In nucleotides, the CDR3 is TGCGCCAGCAGTGAGTCGCGTCGGGTAGATACGGCTTTCTTT.

The chain is built from TRBV18 and TRBJ2-1, with 10 bases matching TRBD2. There are 15 residues in the CDR3. Germline V gene lookup returns CDR1 KGHSH and CDR2 LQKENI. The trim removed 3 bases at V and 7 bases at J, leaving 6 bases unmatched. Here the CDR3 DNA reads TGTGCCAGCTCACCGGACGCTAGCGGGAGTAATGAGCAGTTCTTC. It yields the protein CASSPDASGSNEQFF.

This chain links TRBV9 with TRBJ2-1; D is unclear. CDR3 length: 15 residues. With 0 bases removed from V and 5 bases from J, the gap between germline ends came to 12 bases. Per germline, CDR1 SGDLS and CDR2 YYNGEE. The CDR3, as DNA: TGTGCCAGCAGCGTAGCGGTGCTGGTGAACAATGAGCAGTTCTTC. Translation: CASSVAVLVNNEQFF.

This clone was seen a single time. This chain connects TRBV7-8 to TRBJ2-7; D is undetermined. The CDR3 covers 15 residues. Trimming took off 1 base at V and 2 bases at J, with 12 bases between the two ends. Germline V lookup: CDR1 SGHVS, CDR2 FQNEAQ. The CDR3 coding sequence is TGTGCCAGCAGCTTAGAGGCGGATCCCACCTACGAGCAGTACTTC. Encoded protein: CASSLEADPTYEQYF.

This clone was counted a single time. V usage is TRBV11-2 and J usage is TRBJ1-2, with D unresolved. The CDR3 length is 16 residues. The germline V gene has CDR1 SGHAT and CDR2 FQNNGV. Trimming shortened V by 2 bases and J by 2 bases, and 15 bases separated the two germline ends. CDR3 protein: CASSLQSGILNYGYTF. CDR3 bases: TGTGCCAGCAGCTTACAGTCGGGGATCCTAAACTATGGCTACACCTTC.

V is TRBV18 and J is TRBJ2-7, with D possibly being TRBD1 (7 bases). The CDR3 runs 15 residues. The V end was cut by 5 bases, the J end by 4 bases, with 18 bases between. CDR1 is KGHSH and CDR2 is LQKENI in the germline V gene. This chain's CDR3 is CASSEGGQKAYEQYF. The CDR3 nucleotides are TGTGCCAGCTCAGAGGGGGGACAGAAGGCATACGAGCAGTACTTC.

The V and J genes are TRBV19 and TRBJ1-1; tentative D call: TRBD1 (5 bases). Per the germline V gene, CDR1 is LNHDA and CDR2 is SQIVND (reference sequence). The CDR3 contains 16 residues. With 1 base removed from V and 2 bases from J, the gap between germline ends came to 14 bases. In DNA form, the CDR3 reads TGTGCCAGTAGTATAGCTGCGGACACCCGCAACACTGAAGCTTTCTTT. As protein: CASSIAADTRNTEAFF.

This chain uses TRBV10-1 with TRBJ2-1; perhaps TRBD2 as D (6 bases). The germline gives CDR1 WNHNN, CDR2 SYGVQD (reference sequence). The CDR3 runs 13 residues. Between the trimmed V and J ends, which lost 0 bases and 9 bases, there was a span of 9 bases. The CDR3 DNA reads TGCGCCAGCAGTGAGTCTGCGGGGATTGAGCAGTTCTTC. It specifies CASSESAGIEQFF.

With regard to this clone: Other DNA sequences in this sample translate to the same CDR3. The rearrangement uses TRBV6-5 and TRBJ1-2, with 8 bases aligning to TRBD1. J gave up 8 bases and V 7 bases, and 12 bases lay outside the gene matches. The CDR3 is 14 residues long. Germline V CDR1 and CDR2: MNHEY, SVGAGI. The CDR3 nucleotides read TGTGCCAGCAATTTAGGACAGGGCCTAGAAGGCTACACCTTC. Encoded protein: CASNLGQGLEGYTF.

V is TRBV11-3 and J is TRBJ2-2; D unresolved. The CDR3 runs to 11 residues. The ends were cut back, 6 bases at V and 5 bases at J, with 4 bases in the middle. Germline CDR1 reads SGHNT; CDR2 reads YENEEA. The CDR3 sequence: CASSKTGELFF. CDR3 DNA sequence: TGTGCCAGCAGTAAAACCGGGGAGCTGTTTTTT.

V usage is TRBV19 and J usage is TRBJ2-4; D not resolved. The V end lost 5 bases, the J end lost 0 bases, and 8 bases lay between the germline ends. The CDR3 covers 14 residues. Germline CDR1 and CDR2: LNHDA and SQIVND (reference sequence). The CDR3 nucleotides read TGTGCCAGTAGTGAGGTATTAGCCAAAAACATTCAGTACTTC. It encodes CASSEVLAKNIQYF.

This clone was recorded once. This chain joins TRBV11-2 and TRBJ2-3, with D perhaps TRBD1 (5 bases). The CDR3 contains 16 residues. Per the germline V gene, CDR1 is SGHAT and CDR2 is FQNNGV. V was cut by 5 bases and J by 7 bases, with 22 bases left in between. In DNA form, the CDR3 reads TGTGCCAGCAGCGGCCGTTTTACTCAGGGTGGATATACGCAGTATTTT. Amino acid sequence: CASSGRFTQGGYTQYF.

The sample holds a few counts of this clone. The gene calls are TRBV5-1 and TRBJ2-7, with TRBD1 matching over 7 bases. The CDR3 has 15 residues. V lost 0 bases to trimming and J lost 0 bases; unmatched junction nucleotides: 3. The V gene's germline CDR1 is SGHRS and CDR2 YFSETQ. CDR3 DNA sequence: TGCGCCAGCAGCTTGGGACAGGGATTCTCCTACGAGCAGTACTTC. It specifies CASSLGQGFSYEQYF.

V is TRBV19 and J is TRBJ2-1; 8 bases fit TRBD2. The CDR3 runs to 17 residues. Germline CDR1 LNHDA, CDR2 SQIVND (reference sequence). The V and J ends lost 3 bases and 2 bases, in that order; junction bases with no gene match: 9. The CDR3 region has the DNA TGTGCCAGTAGTATTTCCGTTTATAGCGGGACCTACAATGAGCAGTTCTTC. This encodes CASSISVYSGTYNEQFF.

The V and J genes are TRBV5-6 and TRBJ1-2, with 8 bases lining up with TRBD1. The J segment lost 2 bases and the V segment lost 3 bases, leaving 12 bases of the junction unmatched. Germline CDR1 reads SGHDT; CDR2 reads YYEEEE. This CDR3 spans 17 amino acids. As DNA, the CDR3 is TGTGCCAGCAGCTCCCTAGTTCAGGGGGCGCGCAACTATGGCTACACCTTC. Translation: CASSSLVQGARNYGYTF. The full variable domain, with the rest looked up from reference TRBV5-6 and TRBJ1-2, is DAGVTQSPTHLIKTRGQQVTLRCSPKSGHDTVSWYQQALGQGPQFIFQYYEEEERQRGNFPDRFSGHQFPNYSSELNVNALLLGDSALYLCASSSLVQGARNYGYTFGSGTRLTVV.

With regard to this clone: The sample has other DNA sequences that encode this CDR3 too. The chain employs TRBV27 and TRBJ1-1; 8 bases are shared with TRBD1. The junction had 11 bases not matched to a gene; V was cut back by 5 bases and J by 6 bases. Germline-derived CDR1 and CDR2 are MNHEY and SMNVEV (reference sequence). The CDR3 is 15 amino acids. The CDR3 region is CASSRPRTGMAEAFF. The CDR3 coding sequence is TGTGCCAGCAGTCGCCCTCGGACAGGGATGGCTGAAGCTTTCTTT.

This clone was counted at least ten times. The chain joins TRBV4-3 to TRBJ1-1; 8 bases are a match to TRBD1. Trimming cost V 3 bases and J 7 bases; bases outside gene matches: 7. This CDR3 is built from 14 residues. Germline V CDR1 and CDR2: LGHNA, YSLEER. CDR3: CASSHTGGPYEAFF. CDR3 bases: TGCGCCAGCAGCCACACAGGGGGACCTTATGAAGCTTTCTTT.

The chain couples TRBV29-1 to TRBJ2-1, with TRBD1 identical over 10 bases. The germline V gene has CDR1 SQVTM and CDR2 ANQGSEA. This CDR3 is 13 amino acids long. J lost 4 bases, V lost 8 bases, and 5 bases had no gene match. In DNA, the CDR3 is TGCAGCTTACGGGACAGGGGATACAATGAGCAGTTCTTC. It translates to CSLRDRGYNEQFF.